These 18 T cell receptor beta chains came from one sample sequenced in a study of T cells after posttransplantation cyclophosphamide (dated by TCRdb to the mid-2010s). The library came from the immunoSEQ multiplex PCR assay. Held by TCRdb, this immuneACCESS table contains in-frame sequences only and omits some clones. Under half of the omission traces to an unresolved V gene where checked; the cause of the rest is unknown. This sample holds about 12,000 clones; around 81% were observed only once. Jointly, the top ten make up roughly 3.7% of the sample. The control cohort was some 10 patients given myeloablative marrow transplants with methotrexate plus a calcineurin inhibitor, sampled 1 year after transplant. This sample comprised PBMCs, obtained about 380 days after allogeneic stem cell transplant with calcineurin inhibitor and methotrexate. These receptor sequences come from a young adult male patient who received an allogeneic stem cell transplant from an unrelated donor, was CMV-positive, and had acute GVHD only. Some T cells present after a transplant may be cells of the graft donor.

This clone was observed once. This rearrangement joins TRBV7-9 to TRBJ2-7; 7 positions agree with TRBD1. The CDR3 extends over 15 amino acids. The germline gives CDR1 SEHNR, CDR2 FQNEAQ (reference sequence). V dropped 4 bases and J dropped 2; count of bases not matched to a gene: 8. In DNA form, the CDR3 reads TGTGCCAGCAGCTCCTTTCCCGACAGGGCCTACGAGCAGTACTTC. Translating gives CASSSFPDRAYEQYF.

This rearrangement joins TRBV7-9 to TRBJ2-5; TRBD2 is a possible D gene (5 bases). The CDR3 runs 14 residues. The V gene's germline CDR1 is SEHNR and CDR2 FQNEAQ (reference sequence). The ends were cut back, 4 bases at V and 0 bases at J, with 9 bases in the middle. The CDR3 protein is CASSSSGNQETQYF. In DNA form, the CDR3 reads TGTGCCAGCAGCTCCTCCGGGAACCAAGAGACCCAGTACTTC.

This clone was detected only once. The sample carries other DNA sequences with the same CDR3. The genes are TRBV7-3 and TRBJ2-2, with D unclear. V was pared by 1 base and J by 6 bases, with 6 bases between. The length of the CDR3 is 13 residues. Per the germline V gene, CDR1 is SGHTA and CDR2 is FQGTGA. CDR3 amino acids: CASSLNTAGELFF. The DNA for the CDR3 is TGTGCCAGCAGCTTAAATACGGCCGGGGAGCTGTTTTTT. The full variable domain, completed using reference TRBV7-3 and TRBJ2-2, is GAGVSQTPSNKVTEKGKYVELRCDPISGHTALYWYRQSLGQGPEFLIYFQGTGAADDSGLPNDRFFAVRPEGSVSTLKIQRTERGDSAVYLCASSLNTAGELFFGEGSRLTVL.

This chain uses TRBV29-1 with TRBJ2-7, with 7 bases fitting TRBD1. Germline V lookup: CDR1 SQVTM, CDR2 ANQGSEA. The J segment lost 6 bases and the V segment lost 6 bases, leaving 17 bases of the junction unmatched. The CDR3 extends over 15 amino acids. This CDR3 reads CSVFGTDRDGVEQYF. For the CDR3, the DNA is TGCAGCGTGTTCGGAACTGACAGGGACGGAGTCGAGCAGTACTTC.

This chain uses TRBV2 with TRBJ1-2; D gene ambiguous. The V and J ends lost 8 bases and 8 bases respectively, with 18 bases between them. This CDR3 region has 13 residues. CDR1 is SNHLY and CDR2 is FYNNEI in the germline V gene. The CDR3 reads CASVEHPAGGYTF. The DNA for the CDR3 is TGTGCCAGCGTCGAACACCCGGCGGGGGGCTACACCTTC.

The rearrangement links TRBV20-1 to TRBJ2-7; D not resolved. V lost 3 bases and J lost 4, with 7 bases in between. The germline gives CDR1 DFQATT, CDR2 SNEGSKA (reference sequence). The CDR3 spans 11 residues. The CDR3 loop is CSASATYEQYF. CDR3 DNA sequence: TGCAGTGCTAGTGCGACTTACGAGCAGTACTTC.

The CDR3 loop reads CASSLHGQANYGYTF. The DNA for the CDR3 is TGTGCCAGCAGCTTACATGGGCAAGCTAACTATGGCTACACCTTC. The chain couples TRBV7-2 to TRBJ1-2; D is uncertain. V was pared by 2 bases and J by 0 bases, with 10 bases between. Germline assignment: CDR1 SGHTA and CDR2 FQGNSA. The length of the CDR3 is 15 residues.

The CDR3 nucleotides read TGTGCCAGCAGCTCAGGACAGGGGCATTATGGCTACACCTTC. Encoded protein: CASSSGQGHYGYTF. The chain combines TRBV7-6 with TRBJ1-2; 9 nucleotides line up with TRBD1. The ends lost 4 bases at V and 5 bases at J; junction bases unmatched: 5. CDR1 and CDR2 (germline): SGHVS, FNYEAQ. The CDR3 is made up of 14 amino acids.

This chain links TRBV6-5 with TRBJ1-5; D is ambiguous. Trimming removed 8 bases from V and 0 bases from J, with 8 bases in between. The germline V gene has CDR1 MNHEY and CDR2 SVGAGI. The CDR3 extends over 13 amino acids. The chain's CDR3 is CASRFTSNQPQHF. The CDR3, as DNA: TGTGCCAGCCGGTTTACTAGCAATCAGCCCCAGCATTTT.

The chain carries TRBV4-1 and TRBJ1-1, with D perhaps TRBD1 (5 bases). This CDR3 comprises 12 residues. The V and J ends lost 7 bases and 4 bases respectively, with 10 bases between them. Germline CDR1 and CDR2: MGHRA and YSYEKL. In DNA form, the CDR3 reads TGCGCCAGCAAGTCGGGGGGCACTGAAGCTTTCTTT. Translating it yields CASKSGGTEAFF.

This CDR3 is CASSVPTSGGETQYF. CDR3 coding DNA: TGTGCCAGCAGTGTCCCCACTAGCGGCGGGGAGACCCAGTACTTC. The genes are TRBV2 and TRBJ2-5; 8 bases line up with TRBD2. Germline-derived CDR1 and CDR2 are SNHLY and FYNNEI. This CDR3 region has 15 residues. V lost 4 bases, J lost 5 bases, and 9 bases stayed unmatched.

The CDR3 sequence is CASRGQVITYEQYF. As DNA, the CDR3 is TGTGCCAGCAGGGGACAGGTAATTACCTACGAGCAGTACTTC. The rearrangement links TRBV6-6 to TRBJ2-7; TRBD1 matches 8 bases. The trim removed 6 bases at V and 2 bases at J, leaving 6 bases unmatched. Germline assignment: CDR1 MNHNY and CDR2 SVGAGI (reference sequence). The CDR3 is made up of 14 amino acids.

The CDR3 sequence is CSVLPNTDTQYF. The CDR3 DNA follows: TGCAGCGTTCTACCGAACACAGATACGCAGTATTTT. The chain is built from TRBV29-1 and TRBJ2-3; D ambiguous. The CDR3 spans 12 residues. Per the germline V gene, CDR1 is SQVTM and CDR2 is ANQGSEA. V was pared by 5 bases and J by 2 bases, with 8 bases between.

This rearrangement joins TRBV2 to TRBJ2-1; maybe TRBD2 (6 bases). With 4 bases removed from V and 2 bases from J, the gap between germline ends came to 15 bases. The CDR3 runs 16 residues. Germline V CDR1 and CDR2: SNHLY, FYNNEI. The CDR3 protein is CASSGRGPVTYNEQFF. The CDR3 coding sequence is TGTGCCAGCAGTGGGCGGGGACCTGTCACCTACAATGAGCAGTTCTTC.

The chain employs TRBV7-8 and TRBJ2-2; 7 bases fit TRBD2. Germline V gene data show CDR1 as SGHVS and CDR2 as FQNEAQ. V was pared by 2 bases and J by 4 bases, with 4 bases of the junction left unmatched. The CDR3 has 15 residues. CDR3 sequence (DNA): TGTGCCAGCAGCTTAAAGGCTAGCGGCACCGGGGAGCTGTTTTTT. Its translation is CASSLKASGTGELFF.

The gene calls are TRBV7-8 and TRBJ1-4; D not certain. There are 13 residues in the CDR3. V lost 5 bases and J 3 bases, leaving 7 bases between the germline ends. CDR1 is SGHVS and CDR2 is FQNEAQ in the germline V gene. The CDR3 sequence is CASSGQSNEKLFF. CDR3 sequence (DNA): TGTGCCAGCAGCGGTCAGTCTAATGAAAAACTGTTTTTT.

The genes are TRBV19 and TRBJ1-4; no clear D. Germline-derived CDR1 and CDR2 are LNHDA and SQIVND (reference sequence). There are 13 residues in the CDR3. V lost 5 bases, J lost 4 bases, and 8 bases lay in between. The CDR3 region is CASSEGFNEKLFF. CDR3 bases: TGTGCCAGTAGTGAGGGATTTAATGAAAAACTGTTTTTT.

The rearrangement links TRBV6-5 to TRBJ1-4; D call uncertain. The CDR3 is made up of 13 amino acids. V was pared by 0 bases and J by 7 bases, with 6 bases between. Germline CDR1 is MNHEY and CDR2 is SVGAGI. DNA for the CDR3: TGTGCCAGCAGTTACTCCGAGGGTGAAAAACTGTTTTTT. Translated: CASSYSEGEKLFF.